The 13 T cell receptor beta chains below were found in one sample sequenced in a study of T cells in Graves' hyperthyroidism and ophthalmopathy (dated by TCRdb to between 2018 and 2021). Receptor amplification or capture employed multiplex PCR. TCRdb lists the instrument as Illumina HiSeq 2000. The TCR beta CDR3 regions were amplified from the RNA transcripts. The TCR CDR3 was subjected to a first round of RT-PCR using the HTBI primer set and the Qiagen OneStep RT-PCR kit. TCRdb cleaned the public reads at Q25 with fastp, built clones with MiXCR and kept in-frame beta chains. Rows with a matching CDR3 protein are joined into one entry that keeps the most common DNA and genes. A total of hundreds of thousands of distinct CDR3 sequences appear in this sample, around 40% of them only once. Around 30% of the sample is in the top ten clones. The specimen was blood. The receptors derive from a middle-aged woman with Graves' hyperthyroidism.

This clonotype was counted between two and nine times. V is TRBV28 and J is TRBJ2-5; 8 bases are shared with TRBD2. Trimming took 8 bases from V and 5 from J; bases not matched to a gene: 13. The CDR3 runs to 15 residues. Per germline, CDR1 MDHEN and CDR2 SYDVKM. The CDR3 DNA sequence: TGTGCCAGCTCAGTAGCGGGACTAGGAAGGGAGACCCAGTACTTC. It codes for CASSVAGLGRETQYF. Full variable domain (remainder filled in from reference TRBV28 and TRBJ2-5): DVKVTQSSRYLVKRTGEKVFLECVQDMDHENMFWYRQDPGLGLRLIYFSYDVKMKEKGDIPEGYSVSREKKERFSLILESASTNQTSMYLCASSVAGLGRETQYFGPGTRLLVL.

This clonotype was detected a few times. V is TRBV27 and J is TRBJ1-3; D may be TRBD1 (6 bases). The CDR3 has 13 residues. With 5 bases removed from V and 8 bases from J, the gap between germline ends came to 13 bases. CDR1 and CDR2 (germline): MNHEY, SMNVEV (reference sequence). In DNA form, the CDR3 reads TGTGCCAGCAGTCCCGACAGGTCTGACACCATATATTTT. Translated, it gives CASSPDRSDTIYF.

This clonotype has more than one count but fewer than ten. V is TRBV4-1 and J is TRBJ1-1; a possible D gene is TRBD1 (5 bases). The CDR3 runs to 12 residues. Germline CDR1 is MGHRA and CDR2 is YSYEKL. Deletions cut 2 bases from V and 9 bases from J, with 10 bases between. CDR3 in DNA: TGCGCCAGCAGCCAAATACAGGAGAAAGCTTTCTTT. Translation gives CASSQIQEKAFF.

This sequence joins TRBV29-1 and TRBJ1-2; no definite D call. Trimming stripped 4 bases from V and 0 bases from J, with 6 bases between. The germline V gene has CDR1 SQVTM and CDR2 ANQGSEA. This CDR3 is built from 12 residues. CDR3: CSVGTANYGYTF. CDR3 coding DNA: TGCAGCGTTGGGACTGCTAACTATGGCTACACCTTC.

The chain employs TRBV6-5 and TRBJ1-2; D not certain. The length of the CDR3 is 14 residues. CDR1 is MNHEY and CDR2 is SVGAGI in the germline V gene. V shed 0 bases and J shed 3 bases, with 8 bases lying between them. The DNA of the CDR3 is TGTGCCAGCAGTTACTCGGGCAGTTACTATGGCTACACCTTC. Its translation: CASSYSGSYYGYTF.

In its sample, this clonotype was seen a few times. J is TRBJ1-3 and V is TRBV19; D is undetermined. Trimming took off 6 bases at V and 0 bases at J, with 9 bases between the two ends. This CDR3 region has 14 residues. The V gene's germline CDR1 is LNHDA and CDR2 SQIVND (reference sequence). The CDR3 region has the DNA TGTGCCAGTAGGAGACGGGACTCTGGAAACACCATATATTTT. This encodes CASRRRDSGNTIYF.

In its sample, this clonotype was seen a few times. V gene TRBV9 combines with J gene TRBJ2-7, with 10 bases fitting TRBD1. V was clipped by 3 bases and J by 5 bases; unmatched bases: 5. There are 14 residues in the CDR3. From germline, CDR1 is SGDLS and CDR2 YYNGEE. The CDR3 loop is CASSGTGGTNEQYF. The CDR3 DNA follows: TGTGCCAGCAGCGGGACAGGGGGTACCAACGAGCAGTACTTC.

This clonotype was observed a few times. Given a much more abundant clone one base away, this may be a read error. The genes are TRBV10-2 and TRBJ1-2, with D possibly being TRBD1 (5 bases). Germline assignment: CDR1 WSHSY and CDR2 SAAADI. Trimming left V 3 bases short and J 4 bases short, with 9 bases between. The CDR3 loop spans 13 amino acids. CDR3 nucleotides: TGCGCCAGCAGTGACGGGGGTGGCTATGGCTACACCTTC. Translating gives CASSDGGGYGYTF.

The chain has TRBV10-3 and TRBJ1-2; D unclear. This CDR3 spans 16 amino acids. The germline CDR1 and CDR2 sequences are ENHRY and SYGVKD. V lost 5 bases and J 6 bases, leaving 22 bases between the germline ends. The CDR3 DNA reads TGTGCCATCAGTTACTCGATTGGTACGGGAGGGAATGGCTACACCTTC. Translating it yields CAISYSIGTGGNGYTF.

This clonotype occurred a few times. The junction does not match germline at one end; this may be a read error. This rearrangement joins TRBV6-5 to TRBJ2-2; TRBD1 matches 8 bases. The CDR3 loop spans 14 amino acids. CDR1 and CDR2 (germline): MNHEY, SVGAGI. DNA of the CDR3: TGTGCCAGTAGTTACTCCAGGGGGCGAGGGGAGCTGTTTTTT. Residues: CASSYSRGRGELFF.

This rearrangement joins TRBV6-2 or TRBV6-3 to TRBJ1-1, with 7 bases fitting TRBD1. The V and J ends lost 7 bases and 8 bases, in that order; junction bases with no gene match: 19. The CDR3 totals 16 residues. Germline V lookup: CDR1 MNHEY, CDR2 SVGEGT. The CDR3 nucleotides are TGTGCCAGCACCGTTGACAGGGCCGCGATCGGGGGGGAAGCTTTCTTT. The encoded protein is CASTVDRAAIGGEAFF.

This clonotype came up a few times. The chain has TRBV14 and TRBJ1-4; a possible D gene is TRBD1 (5 bases). V dropped 4 bases and J dropped 8 bases, with 17 bases sitting between them. CDR1 and CDR2 from the germline V gene are SGHDN and FVKESK. The CDR3 runs to 15 residues. CDR3 nucleotides: TGTGCCAGCAGCCTTCCGGGACCCTCGGAAGAAAAACTGTTTTTT. Its translation: CASSLPGPSEEKLFF.

CDR3 loop: CSVEVGGLGTEAFF. CDR3 sequence (DNA): TGCAGCGTTGAAGTCGGGGGGCTGGGAACTGAAGCTTTCTTT. The rearrangement uses TRBV29-1 and TRBJ1-1; weak D call: TRBD1 (6 bases). Per germline, CDR1 SQVTM and CDR2 ANQGSEA. V lost 1 base to trimming and J lost 5 bases, with 14 bases between them. The CDR3 is 14 amino acids.